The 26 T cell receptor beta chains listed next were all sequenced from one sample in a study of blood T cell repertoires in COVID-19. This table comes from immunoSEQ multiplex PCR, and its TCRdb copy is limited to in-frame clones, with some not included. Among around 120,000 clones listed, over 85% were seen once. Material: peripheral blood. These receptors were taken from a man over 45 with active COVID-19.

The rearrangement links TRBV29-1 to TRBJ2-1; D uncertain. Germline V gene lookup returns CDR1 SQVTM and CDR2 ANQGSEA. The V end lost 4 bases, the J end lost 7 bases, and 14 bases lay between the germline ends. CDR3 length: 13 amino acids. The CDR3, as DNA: TGCAGCGTTGGAAGGCCCCCACAGAATGAGCAGTTCTTC. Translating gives CSVGRPPQNEQFF.

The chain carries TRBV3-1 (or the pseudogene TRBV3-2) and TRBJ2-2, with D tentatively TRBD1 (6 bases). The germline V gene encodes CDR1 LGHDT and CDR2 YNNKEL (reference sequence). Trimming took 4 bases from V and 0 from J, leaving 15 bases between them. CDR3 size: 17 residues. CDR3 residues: CASSPGVLLANTGELFF. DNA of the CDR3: TGTGCCAGCAGCCCAGGGGTTCTACTCGCGAACACCGGGGAGCTGTTTTTT.

CDR3 sequence reads: CASSPGLAGQKLFF. As DNA, the CDR3 is TGTGCCAGCAGCCCGGGTCTTGCGGGTCAAAAACTGTTTTTT. This chain joins TRBV28 and TRBJ1-4; D call uncertain. V was trimmed by 6 bases and J by 9 bases, leaving 17 bases between them. The length of the CDR3 is 14 residues. Germline V gene sequence: CDR1 MDHEN, CDR2 SYDVKM.

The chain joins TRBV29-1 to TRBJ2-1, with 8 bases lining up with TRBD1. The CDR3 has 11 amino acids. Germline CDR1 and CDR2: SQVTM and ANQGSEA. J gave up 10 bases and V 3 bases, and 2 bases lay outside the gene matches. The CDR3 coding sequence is TGCAGCGTTGAGACAGGGGTCGAGCAGTTCTTC. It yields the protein CSVETGVEQFF.

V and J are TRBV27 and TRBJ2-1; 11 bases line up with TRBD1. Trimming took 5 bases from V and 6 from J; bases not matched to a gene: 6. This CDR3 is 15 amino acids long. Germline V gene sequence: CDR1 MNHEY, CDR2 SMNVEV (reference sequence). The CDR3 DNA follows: TGTGCCAGCAGTGCGGCCGGGACAGGGGGCAATGAGCAGTTCTTC. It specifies CASSAAGTGGNEQFF.

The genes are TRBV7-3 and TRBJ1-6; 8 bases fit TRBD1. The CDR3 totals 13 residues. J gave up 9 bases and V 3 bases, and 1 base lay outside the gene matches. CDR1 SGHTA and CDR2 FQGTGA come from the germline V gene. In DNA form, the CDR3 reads TGTGCCAGCAGCTTGGGACAGGCTTCACCCCTCCACTTT. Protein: CASSLGQASPLHF.

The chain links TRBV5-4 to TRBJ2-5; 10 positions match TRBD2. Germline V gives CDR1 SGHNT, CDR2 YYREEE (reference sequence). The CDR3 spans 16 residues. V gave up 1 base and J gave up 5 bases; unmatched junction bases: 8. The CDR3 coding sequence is TGTGCCAGCAGCTTGCTACGAGCGGGAGGGCAGGAGACCCAGTACTTC. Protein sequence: CASSLLRAGGQETQYF.

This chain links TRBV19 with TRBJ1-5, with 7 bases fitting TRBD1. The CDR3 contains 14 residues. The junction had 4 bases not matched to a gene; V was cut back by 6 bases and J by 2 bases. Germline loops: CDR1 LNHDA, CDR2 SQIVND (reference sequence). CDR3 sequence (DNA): TGTGCCAGTAGGCATACAGGGGGCAATCAGCCCCAGCATTTT. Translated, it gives CASRHTGGNQPQHF.

The CDR3 reads CASSVQGDLSEQYF. Written as DNA, the CDR3 is TGTGCCAGCTCCGTTCAGGGTGATCTCTCCGAGCAGTACTTC. The rearrangement uses TRBV18 and TRBJ2-7, with a possible D match to TRBD1 (5 bases). CDR1 KGHSH and CDR2 LQKENI come from the germline V gene. The ends were cut back, 6 bases at V and 6 bases at J, with 18 bases in the middle. There are 14 residues in the CDR3.

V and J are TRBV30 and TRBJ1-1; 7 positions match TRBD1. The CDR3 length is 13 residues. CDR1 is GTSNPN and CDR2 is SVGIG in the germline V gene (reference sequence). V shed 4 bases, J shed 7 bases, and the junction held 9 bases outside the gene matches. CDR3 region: CAWNSGTASEAFF. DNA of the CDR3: TGTGCCTGGAACTCCGGGACAGCGAGTGAAGCTTTCTTT.

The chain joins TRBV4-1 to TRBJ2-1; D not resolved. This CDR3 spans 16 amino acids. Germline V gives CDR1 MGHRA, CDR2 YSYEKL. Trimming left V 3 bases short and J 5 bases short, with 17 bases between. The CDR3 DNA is TGCGCCAGCAGCCATGACGACCTTCTAGGCGACAATGAGCAGTTCTTC. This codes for CASSHDDLLGDNEQFF.

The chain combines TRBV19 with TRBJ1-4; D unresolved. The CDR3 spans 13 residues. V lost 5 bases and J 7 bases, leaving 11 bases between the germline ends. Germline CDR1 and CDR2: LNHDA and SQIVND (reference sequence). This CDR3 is CASSSTLLEKLFF. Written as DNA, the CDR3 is TGTGCCAGTAGTTCCACCCTACTTGAAAAACTGTTTTTT.

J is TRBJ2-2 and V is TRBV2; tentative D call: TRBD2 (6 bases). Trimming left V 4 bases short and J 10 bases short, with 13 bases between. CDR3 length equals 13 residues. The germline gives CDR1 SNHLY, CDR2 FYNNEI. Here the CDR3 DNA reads TGTGCCAGCAGTGCTCGGGGGTCGGAGGAGCTGTTTTTT. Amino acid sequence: CASSARGSEELFF. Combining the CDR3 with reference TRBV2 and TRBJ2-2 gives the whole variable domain EPEVTQTPSHQVTQMGQEVILRCVPISNHLYFYWYRQILGQKVEFLVSFYNNEISEKSEIFDDQFSVERPDGSNFTLKIRSTKLEDSAMYFCASSARGSEELFFGEGSRLTVL.

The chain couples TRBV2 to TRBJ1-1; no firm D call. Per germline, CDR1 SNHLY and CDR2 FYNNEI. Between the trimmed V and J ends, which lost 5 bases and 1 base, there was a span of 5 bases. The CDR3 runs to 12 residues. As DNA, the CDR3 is TGTGCCAGCAGTCCAGAGAACACTGAAGCTTTCTTT. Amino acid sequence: CASSPENTEAFF.

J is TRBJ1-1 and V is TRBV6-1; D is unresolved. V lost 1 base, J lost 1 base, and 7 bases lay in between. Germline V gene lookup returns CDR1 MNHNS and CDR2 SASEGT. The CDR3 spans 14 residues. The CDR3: CASSEGYRNTEAFF. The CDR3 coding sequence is TGTGCCAGCAGTGAAGGGTACAGGAACACTGAAGCTTTCTTT.

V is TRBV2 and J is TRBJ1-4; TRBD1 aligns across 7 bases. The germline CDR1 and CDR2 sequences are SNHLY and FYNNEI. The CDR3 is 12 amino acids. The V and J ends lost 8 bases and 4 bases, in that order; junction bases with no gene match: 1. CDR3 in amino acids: CASGDSNEKLFF. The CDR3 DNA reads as TGTGCCAGCGGGGACAGTAATGAAAAACTGTTTTTT.

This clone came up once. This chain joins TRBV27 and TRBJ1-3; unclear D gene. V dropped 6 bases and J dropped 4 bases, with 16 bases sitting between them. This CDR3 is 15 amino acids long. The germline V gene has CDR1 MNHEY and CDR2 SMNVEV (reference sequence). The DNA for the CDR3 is TGTGCCAGCAGGCCGTCTGGAGGGCTCGGAAACACCATATATTTT. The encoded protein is CASRPSGGLGNTIYF.

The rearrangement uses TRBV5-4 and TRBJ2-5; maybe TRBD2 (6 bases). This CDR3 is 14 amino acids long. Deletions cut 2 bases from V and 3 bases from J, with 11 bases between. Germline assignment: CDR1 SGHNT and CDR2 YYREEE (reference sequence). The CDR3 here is CASSLGGTEETQYF. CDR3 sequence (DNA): TGTGCCAGCAGCTTAGGTGGGACTGAAGAGACCCAGTACTTC.

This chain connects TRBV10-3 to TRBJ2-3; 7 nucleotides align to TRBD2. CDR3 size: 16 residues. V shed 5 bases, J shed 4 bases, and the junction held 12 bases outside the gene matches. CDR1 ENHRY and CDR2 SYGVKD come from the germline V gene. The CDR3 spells CAISPQAAGAADTQYF. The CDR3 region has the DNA TGTGCCATCAGTCCCCAGGCGGCGGGAGCGGCAGATACGCAGTATTTT.

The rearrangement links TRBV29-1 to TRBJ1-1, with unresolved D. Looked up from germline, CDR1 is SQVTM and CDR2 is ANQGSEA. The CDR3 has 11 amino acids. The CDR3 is CRVDMNTEAFF. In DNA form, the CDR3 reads TGCAGGGTAGACATGAACACTGAAGCTTTCTTT.

CDR3 DNA: TGTGCCAGCAACTTCGTGGACACCGGGGAGCTGTTTTTT. Its protein is CASNFVDTGELFF. The chain couples TRBV2 to TRBJ2-2; D gene uncertain. The CDR3 is made up of 13 amino acids. CDR1 and CDR2 (germline): SNHLY, FYNNEI. The V end was cut by 7 bases, the J end by 3 bases, with 9 bases between.

The CDR3 is CASSVGTEEKLFF. As DNA, the CDR3 is TGTGCCAGCAGCGTCGGGACAGAGGAAAAACTGTTTTTT. This sequence joins TRBV9 and TRBJ1-4; 7 nucleotides align to TRBD1. V was pared by 2 bases and J by 8 bases, with 3 bases of the junction left unmatched. The CDR3 loop spans 13 amino acids. The germline CDR1 and CDR2 sequences are SGDLS and YYNGEE.

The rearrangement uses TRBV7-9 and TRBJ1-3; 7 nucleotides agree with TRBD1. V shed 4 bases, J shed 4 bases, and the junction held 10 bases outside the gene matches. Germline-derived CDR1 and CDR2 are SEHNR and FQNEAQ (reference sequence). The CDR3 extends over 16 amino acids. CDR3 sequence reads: CASSSNGGGSGNTIYF. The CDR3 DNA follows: TGTGCCAGCAGCTCAAATGGAGGGGGCTCCGGAAACACCATATATTTT.

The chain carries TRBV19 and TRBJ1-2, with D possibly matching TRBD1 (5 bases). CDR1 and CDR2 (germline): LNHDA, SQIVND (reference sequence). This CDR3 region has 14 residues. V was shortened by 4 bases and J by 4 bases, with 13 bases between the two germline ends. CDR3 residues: CASSTLSGGYGYTF. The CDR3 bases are TGTGCCAGTAGTACCCTATCCGGGGGCTATGGCTACACCTTC.

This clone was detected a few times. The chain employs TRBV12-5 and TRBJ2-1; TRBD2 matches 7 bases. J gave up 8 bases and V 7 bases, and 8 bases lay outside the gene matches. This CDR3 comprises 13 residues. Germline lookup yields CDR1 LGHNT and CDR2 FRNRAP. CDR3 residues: CASASGAADEQFF. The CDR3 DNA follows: TGTGCTAGTGCCAGCGGGGCTGCGGATGAGCAGTTCTTC.

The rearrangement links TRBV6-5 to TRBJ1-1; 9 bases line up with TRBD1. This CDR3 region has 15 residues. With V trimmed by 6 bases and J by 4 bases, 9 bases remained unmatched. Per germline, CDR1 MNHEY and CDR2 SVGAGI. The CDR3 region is CASRDRGKSGTEAFF. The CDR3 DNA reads TGTGCCAGCAGGGACAGGGGAAAGAGTGGCACTGAAGCTTTCTTT.